The text below deals with one T cell receptor beta chain. What it binds is not known. Both 60 Vbeta primers and 13 Jbeta primers went into the PCR. Sequenced by immunoSEQ multiplex PCR; TCRdb stores in-frame clones only, minus some. The repertoire consists of about 160,000 clones, with around 85% occurring once and the leading ten covering about 4.4%. These data belong to a study of cytomegalovirus exposure and HLA in healthy donors. Study-wide results and limits: TCR beta chain V- and J-gene trimming was linked, in a later analysis, to a missense variant in DCLRE1C. In an earlier analysis, most TCR beta V segments were productive about 87% or about 30% of the time.

The germline gives CDR1 LGHNA, CDR2 YSLEER. The CDR3 covers 16 residues. V gave up 3 bases and J gave up 2 bases; unmatched junction bases: 3. The receptor was derived from a man in his forties in good health and CMV-seronegative. The chain links TRBV4-3 to TRBJ2-1; 11 bases agree with TRBD2. Sequenced material: PBMCs. The CDR3 DNA follows: TGCGCCAGCAGCCACCCGACTAGCGGGACCTACAATGAGCAGTTCTTC. Translation gives CASSHPTSGTYNEQFF.